This T cell receptor (beta chain) stems from a study of technical replicates of blood from several donors. This CDR3 has 13 residues. Germline lookup yields CDR1 GTSNPN and CDR2 SVGIG (reference sequence). With 2 bases removed from V and 7 bases from J, the gap between germline ends came to 15 bases. Here immunoSEQ multiplex PCR was the method, and the copy in TCRdb shows in-frame clones only, minus some. The sample has about 61,000 clones, around 97% seen once. This TCR came from a human donor in good health. The chain recombines TRBV30 with TRBJ2-7; D may be TRBD1 (7 bases). The sample comprised T cells isolated from PBMCs. The CDR3 is CAWSRRGPWEQYF. In nucleotides, the CDR3 is TGTGCCTGGAGTAGGAGGGGGCCTTGGGAGCAGTACTTC.